This T cell receptor beta chain was sequenced in a study of early T cells in non-severe SARS-CoV-2 infection. Study as a whole: Sequencing was performed on bulk RNA from unsorted whole blood, leaving chains unpaired.

From germline, CDR1 is SEHNR and CDR2 FQNEAQ (reference sequence). The CDR3 is 13 amino acids. V lost 5 bases and J 9 bases, leaving 11 bases between the germline ends. Molecules of cDNA were individually given unique molecular identifiers that were attached to them. Via MiXCR, TCRdb re-called the 5' RACE reads, giving one row per CDR3 protein. The repertoire holds some 64,000 distinct CDR3 sequences, around 21% seen once, with 16% in the top ten. Ten or more counts support this clonotype. Antigen unknown. Findings of the study overall: CD4 and private specificities were missed by VDJdb matching, which favored anti-spike CD8 responses.

Sequenced material: whole blood, taken at baseline. This receptor was obtained from an adult who was a healthcare worker with PCR-confirmed SARS-CoV-2 infection or an uninfected control (not recorded which). The chain carries TRBV7-9 and TRBJ1-6, with a possible D match to TRBD1 (5 bases). DNA for the CDR3: TGTGCCAGCAGCACCGACAGCTTTTCACCCCTCCACTTT. Its protein product is CASSTDSFSPLHF.